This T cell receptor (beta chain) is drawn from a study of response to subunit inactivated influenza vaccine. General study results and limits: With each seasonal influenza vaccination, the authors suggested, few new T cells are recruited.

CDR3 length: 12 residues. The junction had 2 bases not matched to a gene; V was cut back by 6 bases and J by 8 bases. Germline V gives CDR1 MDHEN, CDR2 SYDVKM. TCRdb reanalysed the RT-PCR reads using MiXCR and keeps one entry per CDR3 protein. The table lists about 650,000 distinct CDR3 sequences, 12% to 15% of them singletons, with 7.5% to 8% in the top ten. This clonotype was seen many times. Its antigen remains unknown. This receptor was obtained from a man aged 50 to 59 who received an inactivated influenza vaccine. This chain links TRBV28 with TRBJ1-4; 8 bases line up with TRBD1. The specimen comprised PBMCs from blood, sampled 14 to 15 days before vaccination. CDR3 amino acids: CASSGDREKLFF. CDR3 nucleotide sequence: TGTGCCAGCAGCGGGGACAGGGAAAAACTGTTTTTT.